This T cell receptor beta chain was documented in a study of CD4 T cells in relation to SARS-CoV-2 and coronaviruses. Overall study: Two subjects were Hispanic; patients were about eight males and a few females.

The germline V and J ends were trimmed by 2 bases and 3 bases, with 13 bases remaining between them. Germline V gene sequence: CDR1 LGHNA, CDR2 YSLEER. There are 15 residues in the CDR3. Assay used: immunoSEQ multiplex PCR; TCRdb lists only in-frame clones, some missing. The sample consists of some 44,000 clones, roughly 82% of them appearing once. With regard to this clone: Antigen: not known.

The V call is TRBV4-3, the J call TRBJ1-2; tentative D call: TRBD1 (5 bases). The sample comprised naive CD4+ T cells from PBMCs, cultured in vitro. As for subset: naive CD4+ T cells isolated by negative enrichment. This clonotype was obtained from an adult with COVID-19. The CDR3 DNA follows: TGCGCCAGCAGCCAAATTCTATCAGGGCACTATGGCTACACCTTC. This sequence encodes CASSQILSGHYGYTF.